The T cell receptor beta chain under discussion was sequenced for a study of blood T cell repertoires in COVID-19. Each exposed participant met a COVID-19 case in the 2 weeks preceding study entry. TCRdb keeps only in-frame clones here, not all; method: immunoSEQ multiplex PCR. This repertoire shows around 400,000 clones, roughly 88% found once; its top ten account for approximately 1.5%. Germline lookup yields CDR1 LGHDT and CDR2 YNNKEL (reference sequence). The CDR3 runs to 15 residues. J lost 8 bases, V lost 0 bases, and 5 bases had no gene match. V gene TRBV3-1 (or the pseudogene TRBV3-2) combines with J gene TRBJ1-2; 11 positions match TRBD1. The sample consisted of PBMCs or T cells enriched from blood (not recorded which). The source is a woman aged 18-30 years who had been exposed to COVID-19. CDR3 DNA: TGTGCCAGCAGCCAAGATCGCTGGACAGGGGGCGGCTACACCTTC. Its translation: CASSQDRWTGGGYTF.